Here is one T cell receptor (beta chain) with its context. This clonotype was observed a few times. Its antigen is unknown. It has no much larger one-base neighbor in the sample; base qualities were not kept. These data belong to a study of identical twins (dated by TCRdb to the mid-2010s). At the level of the whole study: The study deep-sequenced TCR alpha and beta repertoires from monozygotic twins, unrelated adults of various ages and cord blood to test whether fetal clonotypes persist. Replicate twin experiments were performed at different times using different library preparation protocols to rule out contamination. Here is what the overall study found, with its caveats: Because the same donors could not be followed over many years, the conclusions relied on cross-sectional statistical analysis. Compared with coincidental sharing between unrelated individuals, an excess of low generation-probability sequences was observed among out-of-frame TCR alpha sequences shared between twins. Recombination models systematically underestimated out-of-frame TCR alpha sharing in monozygotic twins but agreed with sharing between unrelated individuals. Invariant T cells such as MAIT and iNKT could partly confound zero-insertion analyses, although diverse VJ usage argued against such confounding for most clonotypes. Abundant cord blood beta clonotypes had fewer insertions, young adult naive repertoires showed a similar but weaker trend, and memory repertoires showed no such trend. In beta out-of-frame sequences, excess twin sharing was weaker, because having fewer shared sequences lowered the signal-to-noise ratio.

Based on the germline V gene, the CDR1 and CDR2 sequences are LGHNA and YNFKEQ. V loses 4 bases of germline sequence and J loses 6 bases, and the interval between the two ends is 20 bases. From the cysteine through the phenylalanine, the CDR3 covers 16 amino acids. Of all the DNA, just the CDR3 is kept, 48 bases in frame from base 1. The protocol used for the library was 5' RACE. Sequencing took place on an Illumina HiSeq 2000. A universal primer binding site was added through template switching, and the final cDNA carried a unique molecular identifier so that TCR cDNA molecules could be counted accurately. First-strand cDNA for TCR alpha and beta chains was synthesized from specific primers in the conserved constant-segment region. To control for contamination, every cDNA library was double barcoded, receiving both a SMART-Mk sample barcode and Illumina barcodes. TruSeq adapter sequences along with Illumina sample barcodes were introduced in two successive PCR steps. The TCR alpha and beta cDNA libraries were sequenced on the Illumina HiSeq platform using custom primers. The study's own analysis went as follows. MiGEC processed the raw reads to extract unique molecular identifiers, while MiXCR was used to determine the CDR3 positions. For each individual, recombination models were inferred using an EM algorithm with the repgenHMM and IGoR tools. Shared clonotype analysis was performed with the tcR package in R, normalizing sharing by the product of cloneset sizes. Out-of-frame nonproductive sequences were analyzed to study raw recombination free of thymic and clonal selection effects. TCRdb ran its own pipeline on the public reads, namely fastp trimming at Q25 and MiXCR clone calling, and kept in-frame beta chains. Each entry is one CDR3 protein sequence, shown with its most common DNA and genes. These V and J calls originate from TCRdb's pipeline instead of the authors' own analysis. Across this sample there are 1.5 million or so distinct CDR3 sequences, with roughly 35% seen only once. Under 0.35% of the sample comes from the top ten.

Only healthy Caucasian donors were included. Specimen: cord blood. The V and J segments used are TRBV4-2 and TRBJ2-3; perhaps TRBD2 is the D gene, with 7 bases matching. This receptor was taken from a newborn girl in good health. DNA sequence: TGTGCCAGCAGCCCCAACTCGGCGGGGGCCGGGGATACGCAGTATTTT. It encodes CASSPNSAGAGDTQYF.